This TCR beta chain was sequenced during a study of graft-versus-host responses after intestinal transplantation. Study-wide context: Isolated intestinal, liver-intestinal, or multivisceral transplants were what recipients had. Findings and caveats of the study: Peak levels of circulating GvH clones tracked with early post-transplant HvG declines.

This clone was observed a few times. Antigen unknown. Libraries were prepared by immunoSEQ multiplex PCR; TCRdb keeps only in-frame clonotypes and omits some of them. Of 62,000 or so clones in the sample, around 90% are singletons; the top ten hold around 1.5%. The receptor's source is a human patient who received an intestinal transplant, so some T cells may come from the graft donor. The material was PBMCs, obtained 26 days after transplant.

As DNA, the CDR3 is TGTGCCTGGAGTAGTCTAGCGTTAGAGACCCAGTACTTC. Its protein product is CAWSSLALETQYF. The chain is built from TRBV30 and TRBJ2-5; possible D gene TRBD2, 6 bases. With 2 bases removed from V and 4 bases from J, the gap between germline ends came to 11 bases. Looked up from germline, CDR1 is GTSNPN and CDR2 is SVGIG (reference sequence). The length of the CDR3 is 13 residues.